This T cell receptor (beta chain) was captured by sequencing in a study of blood T cell repertoires in COVID-19. Study summary: Samples representing acute and convalescent COVID-19 were sourced from the United States, Italy and Spain.

The repertoire was sequenced with immunoSEQ multiplex PCR; TCRdb's copy has only in-frame clones and lacks some. The table lists 340,000 or so clones, around 88% of them singletons. V was cut by 1 base and J by 6 bases, with 10 bases left in between. The germline gives CDR1 LNHDA, CDR2 SQIVND (reference sequence). The CDR3 contains 14 residues. The sample was peripheral blood. The chain combines TRBV19 with TRBJ2-1, with a tentative D call TRBD1 (6 bases). The sequence derives from a man aged 30 to 39 with active or convalescent COVID-19. CDR3 DNA: TGTGCCAGTAGTATAGGAACAGGGTCCAATGAGCAGTTCTTC. Its translation: CASSIGTGSNEQFF.